This entry lists 23 T cell receptor beta chains sequenced from one sample in a study of blood T cell repertoires in COVID-19. Generated by immunoSEQ multiplex PCR, the TCRdb table keeps only in-frame clones and is missing some. The table includes about 260,000 clones, around 88% detected once. The specimen was peripheral blood. Receptor source: a young man with active or convalescent COVID-19.

The chain combines TRBV7-8 with TRBJ2-6; no reliable D call. Between the trimmed V and J ends, which lost 2 bases and 0 bases, there was a span of 8 bases. Germline lookup yields CDR1 SGHVS and CDR2 FQNEAQ. The CDR3 is 16 amino acids. CDR3 DNA sequence: TGTGCCAGCAGCTTATCTTGGAGCTCTGGGGCCAACGTCCTGACTTTC. It codes for CASSLSWSSGANVLTF.

The chain carries TRBV24-1 and TRBJ1-2, with unresolved D. Germline V CDR1 and CDR2: KGHDR, SFDVKD. The CDR3 totals 13 residues. V was cut by 5 bases and J by 4 bases, with 10 bases left in between. The CDR3 DNA is TGTGCCACCAGTGTGGGTCCGGGCTATGGCTACACCTTC. Encoded protein: CATSVGPGYGYTF.

V is TRBV11-2 and J is TRBJ2-7; the D gene is possibly TRBD1 (6 bases). This CDR3 spans 14 amino acids. Looked up from germline, CDR1 is SGHAT and CDR2 is FQNNGV. Trimming shortened V by 6 bases and J by 2 bases, and 14 bases separated the two germline ends. As DNA, the CDR3 is TGTGCCAGCAGGGAAGACAGGAGCCCCTACGAGCAGTACTTC. Protein sequence: CASREDRSPYEQYF.

The CDR3 bases are TGTGCCAGCTCCTCGGGGGAGGGTTCCTACGAGCAGTACTTC. Amino acid sequence: CASSSGEGSYEQYF. The chain has TRBV18 and TRBJ2-7; 7 bases match TRBD2. The J segment lost 1 base and the V segment lost 6 bases, leaving 6 bases of the junction unmatched. This CDR3 contains 14 residues. Germline V lookup: CDR1 KGHSH, CDR2 LQKENI.

The chain combines TRBV7-9 with TRBJ2-3, with 8 bases matching TRBD1. With V trimmed by 7 bases and J by 3 bases, 12 bases remained unmatched. This CDR3 contains 16 residues. In germline, CDR1 is SEHNR, CDR2 FQNEAQ (reference sequence). CDR3 bases: TGTGCCAGCAACCAACTCGGACAGGGACGTACAGATACGCAGTATTTT. It yields the protein CASNQLGQGRTDTQYF.

J is TRBJ2-3 and V is TRBV4-2, with TRBD2 matching over 11 bases. V lost 2 bases to trimming and J lost 7 bases; unmatched junction nucleotides: 8. Germline loops: CDR1 LGHNA, CDR2 YNFKEQ. The CDR3 contains 16 residues. CDR3 bases: TGTGCCAGCAGCCAAAGCCATAGCGGGGGGGGAAATACGCAGTATTTT. Its protein product is CASSQSHSGGGNTQYF.

The chain uses TRBV21-1 and TRBJ1-2; TRBD1, as called in the table, went unchecked against the DNA. TRBV21-1 represents a pseudogene. The CDR3 is 19 residues long. CDR3 DNA sequence: TGTGCCAGCAGCAAAGCTGGACCTGCGGACAGACGATTATGGTATGGCTACACCTTC. Translating it yields CASSKAGPADRRLWYGYTF.

This clone was seen once. CDR3 coding DNA: TGTGCCAGCAGTTGGACAGGGTCGTACGGCTACACCTTC. Its translation is CASSWTGSYGYTF. V usage is TRBV27 and J usage is TRBJ1-2; 8 nucleotides line up with TRBD1. J gave up 8 bases and V 4 bases, and 6 bases lay outside the gene matches. Germline V gene lookup returns CDR1 MNHEY and CDR2 SMNVEV (reference sequence). This CDR3 comprises 13 residues.

The gene calls are TRBV5-1 and TRBJ2-1; TRBD1 matches 11 bases. J lost 6 bases, V lost 1 base, and 3 bases had no gene match. The germline V gene encodes CDR1 SGHRS and CDR2 YFSETQ. This CDR3 is 15 amino acids long. DNA for the CDR3: TGCGCCAGCAGCTTGACCGGGACAGGGGGCAATGAGCAGTTCTTC. It yields the protein CASSLTGTGGNEQFF.

This clone was recorded once. The chain employs TRBV6-2 or TRBV6-3 and TRBJ2-7; D not certain. Trimming stripped 4 bases from V and 0 bases from J, with 13 bases between. The germline CDR1 and CDR2 sequences are MNHEY and SVGEGT. The CDR3 length is 15 residues. The CDR3 loop is CASSSHQRSSYEQYF. In DNA, the CDR3 is TGTGCCAGCAGTTCACACCAACGGAGCTCCTACGAGCAGTACTTC.

This chain joins TRBV3-1 (or the pseudogene TRBV3-2) and TRBJ2-7; perhaps TRBD2 as D (6 bases). The CDR3 runs to 15 residues. Germline V gives CDR1 LGHDT, CDR2 YNNKEL (reference sequence). V lost 2 bases, J lost 2 bases, and 13 bases lay in between. The CDR3 bases are TGTGCCAGCAGCCAAACACTAGCTTTTGCCTACGAGCAGTACTTC. Protein: CASSQTLAFAYEQYF.

The J gene is TRBJ2-7, the V gene TRBV5-1, with D tentatively TRBD2 (6 bases). CDR1 and CDR2 (germline): SGHRS, YFSETQ. The CDR3 is 14 residues long. The V end lost 4 bases, the J end lost 1 base, and 12 bases lay between the germline ends. In nucleotides, the CDR3 is TGCGCCAGCAGCACGCAGGCGGGATCCTACGAGCAGTACTTC. Residues: CASSTQAGSYEQYF. Filled out from reference TRBV5-1 and TRBJ2-7, the complete variable domain reads KAGVTQTPRYLIKTRGQQVTLSCSPISGHRSVSWYQQTPGQGLQFLFEYFSETQRNKGNFPGRFSGRQFSNSRSEMNVSTLELGDSALYLCASSTQAGSYEQYFGPGTRLTVT.

The V and J genes are TRBV19 and TRBJ2-1, with D possibly TRBD2 on 7 matching bases. Germline V CDR1 and CDR2: LNHDA, SQIVND (reference sequence). V was clipped by 4 bases and J by 9 bases, with 22 bases between them. This CDR3 is built from 16 residues. The CDR3 sequence: CASSTPGGGQAVEQFF. DNA of the CDR3: TGTGCCAGTAGTACCCCTGGGGGGGGGCAGGCGGTTGAGCAGTTCTTC.

The chain joins TRBV7-9 to TRBJ2-3, with D perhaps TRBD2 (6 bases). The V end lost 7 bases, the J end lost 0 bases, and 8 bases lay between the germline ends. This CDR3 is 13 amino acids long. Germline V gives CDR1 SEHNR, CDR2 FQNEAQ (reference sequence). This chain's CDR3 is CASIGRSTDTQYF. As DNA, the CDR3 is TGTGCCAGCATAGGGAGGAGCACAGATACGCAGTATTTT.

This clone was observed once. The V gene is TRBV5-1, the J gene TRBJ2-7; TRBD1 might be the D (6 bases). CDR1 is SGHRS and CDR2 is YFSETQ in the germline V gene. The CDR3 is made up of 13 amino acids. Trimming shortened V by 3 bases and J by 3 bases, and 10 bases separated the two germline ends. The CDR3, as DNA: TGCGCCAGCAGCTCGGACAGAGTCTACGAGCAGTACTTC. Its protein is CASSSDRVYEQYF.

The chain recombines TRBV18 with TRBJ2-1; D gene ambiguous. The CDR3 is made up of 14 amino acids. V lost 6 bases and J 7 bases, leaving 16 bases between the germline ends. Germline CDR1 reads KGHSH; CDR2 reads LQKENI. CDR3 sequence: CASSPSAIPNEQFF. DNA for the CDR3: TGTGCCAGCTCGCCCAGCGCTATTCCGAATGAGCAGTTCTTC.

This clone was found a few times. The chain has TRBV30 and TRBJ1-1, with 7 bases lining up with TRBD1. This CDR3 has 14 residues. Germline V lookup: CDR1 GTSNPN, CDR2 SVGIG (reference sequence). The V gene end was trimmed by 0 bases and the J gene end by 6 bases; junction bases not matched to a gene: 7. CDR3 sequence: CAWSVTGRLPEAFF. The CDR3 bases are TGTGCCTGGAGTGTGACAGGGAGGTTGCCTGAAGCTTTCTTT.

The chain carries TRBV15 and TRBJ2-3; 7 bases fit TRBD1. The CDR3 is 15 amino acids. The V segment lost 3 bases and the J segment 2 bases; nucleotides outside the gene matches: 5. Germline V lookup: CDR1 LNHNV, CDR2 YYDKDF (reference sequence). CDR3 sequence: CATSSDRANTDTQYF. DNA for the CDR3: TGTGCCACCAGCAGTGACAGGGCTAACACAGATACGCAGTATTTT.

This chain uses TRBV4-3 with TRBJ1-6; D gene uncertain. The V gene's germline CDR1 is LGHNA and CDR2 YSLEER. The CDR3 length is 13 residues. Trimming removed 2 bases at V and 6 bases at J, with 5 bases between. CDR3 protein: CASSQRVNSPLHF. The CDR3 nucleotides read TGCGCCAGCAGCCAACGGGTTAATTCACCCCTCCACTTT.

This clone is a singleton in its sample. This rearrangement joins TRBV23-1 to TRBJ2-7, with 9 bases lining up with TRBD1. TRBV23-1 has ORF status, its function being uncertain. This CDR3 has 14 residues. V gave up 2 bases and J gave up 5 bases; unmatched junction bases: 4. CDR3 bases: TGCGCCAGCAGTCAACCGGACAGGGGACACGAGCAGTACTTC. Amino acids: CASSQPDRGHEQYF.

The J gene is TRBJ2-3, the V gene TRBV3-1 (or the pseudogene TRBV3-2); TRBD2 aligns across 10 bases. There are 15 residues in the CDR3. The germline V gene has CDR1 LGHDT and CDR2 YNNKEL (reference sequence). With V trimmed by 5 bases and J by 2 bases, 4 bases remained unmatched. The CDR3 is CASSLAGGDTDTQYF. CDR3 coding DNA: TGTGCCAGCAGCTTAGCGGGGGGCGACACAGATACGCAGTATTTT.

The J gene is TRBJ2-3, the V gene TRBV15; 7 bases map to TRBD2. The V segment lost 2 bases and the J segment 2 bases; nucleotides outside the gene matches: 4. Germline CDR1 is LNHNV and CDR2 is YYDKDF (reference sequence). The CDR3 spans 15 residues. As DNA, the CDR3 is TGTGCCACCAGCAGACAGCGGGGACCCACAGATACGCAGTATTTT. Residues: CATSRQRGPTDTQYF.

The chain has TRBV6-2 or TRBV6-3 and TRBJ1-5, with D possibly TRBD1 on 6 matching bases. Trimming pared 5 bases from V and 5 bases from J, leaving 10 bases between. The length of the CDR3 is 13 residues. In germline, CDR1 is MNHEY, CDR2 SVGEGT. The CDR3, as DNA: TGTGCCAGCAGTATACAGGGCGATCAGCCCCAGCATTTT. This translates into CASSIQGDQPQHF.